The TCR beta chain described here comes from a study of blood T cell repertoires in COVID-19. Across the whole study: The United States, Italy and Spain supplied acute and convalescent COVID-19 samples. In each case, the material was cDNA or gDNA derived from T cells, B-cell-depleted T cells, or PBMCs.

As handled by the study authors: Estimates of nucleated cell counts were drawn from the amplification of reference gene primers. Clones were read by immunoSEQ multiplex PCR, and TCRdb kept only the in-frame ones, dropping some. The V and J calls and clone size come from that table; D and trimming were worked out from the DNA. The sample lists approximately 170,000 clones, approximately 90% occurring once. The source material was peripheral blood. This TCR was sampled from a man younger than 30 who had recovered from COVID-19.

Here the CDR3 DNA reads TGTGCCAGCAGCTTAGACAGGGGCCCCTATGGCTACACCTTC. Its protein product is CASSLDRGPYGYTF. The chain carries TRBV7-2 and TRBJ1-2; 7 positions agree with TRBD1. The trim removed 1 base at V and 4 bases at J, leaving 3 bases unmatched. CDR1 is SGHTA and CDR2 is FQGNSA in the germline V gene. The CDR3 runs 14 residues.